The 6 T cell receptor beta chains reported below all come from one sample, sequenced in a study of T cell changes during pregnancy in multiple sclerosis. Profiling relied on immunoSEQ multiplex PCR, and the TCRdb table lists in-frame clones only, not all of them. This sample yields under 100,000 clones, of which about 95% are seen a single time; 1.1% belongs to the top ten. The sample consisted of peripheral blood, taken in the second trimester of pregnancy. These receptors all come from a female donor with multiple sclerosis, enrolled in a pregnancy study.

V and J are TRBV6-1 and TRBJ2-7; 9 positions agree with TRBD1. This CDR3 contains 15 residues. V shed 6 bases, J shed 5 bases, and the junction held 11 bases outside the gene matches. Germline CDR1 MNHNS, CDR2 SASEGT. The chain's CDR3 is CASSVTGTGRNEQYF. DNA of the CDR3: TGTGCCAGCAGCGTTACCGGGACAGGGAGGAACGAGCAGTACTTC.

The V gene is TRBV7-2, the J gene TRBJ2-7; 7 bases match TRBD1. The CDR3 sequence is 13 residues long. The V and J ends lost 4 bases and 3 bases, in that order; junction bases with no gene match: 3. Germline CDR1 and CDR2: SGHTA and FQGNSA. CDR3 amino acids: CASSSYRGYEQYF. In DNA, the CDR3 is TGTGCCAGCAGCTCCTACAGGGGCTACGAGCAGTACTTC.

J is TRBJ2-7 and V is TRBV18; D perhaps matches TRBD1 (5 bases). V was cut by 3 bases and J by 0 bases, with 15 bases left in between. This CDR3 region has 16 residues. CDR1 KGHSH and CDR2 LQKENI come from the germline V gene. In nucleotides, the CDR3 is TGTGCCAGCTCACCGTCAGAAGGGGCCCTCTCCTACGAGCAGTACTTC. This translates into CASSPSEGALSYEQYF. Filled out from reference TRBV18 and TRBJ2-7, the complete variable domain reads NAGVMQNPRHLVRRRGQEARLRCSPMKGHSHVYWYRQLPEEGLKFMVYLQKENIIDESGMPKERFSAEFPKEGPSILRIQQVVRGDSAAYFCASSPSEGALSYEQYFGPGTRLTVT.

The chain links TRBV28 to TRBJ1-1; possible D gene TRBD1, 5 bases. Germline assignment: CDR1 MDHEN and CDR2 SYDVKM. This CDR3 is 15 amino acids long. V dropped 5 bases and J dropped 7 bases, with 20 bases sitting between them. The chain's CDR3 is CASSPGGTPPIEAFF. The CDR3 nucleotides are TGTGCCAGCAGTCCGGGGGGGACTCCCCCTATTGAAGCTTTCTTT.

The CDR3: CAWSVTGNFQPQHF. CDR3 nucleotide sequence: TGTGCCTGGAGTGTGACAGGGAATTTTCAGCCCCAGCATTTT. The genes are TRBV30 and TRBJ1-5; TRBD1 matches 7 bases. The CDR3 spans 14 residues. Germline values: CDR1 GTSNPN, CDR2 SVGIG (reference sequence). J was trimmed by 6 bases and V by 0 bases; bases with no gene match: 5.

The J gene is TRBJ1-2, the V gene TRBV5-4; TRBD1 might be the D (5 bases). Germline lookup yields CDR1 SGHNT and CDR2 YYREEE (reference sequence). The CDR3 contains 13 residues. Trimming took off 5 bases at V and 4 bases at J, with 12 bases between the two ends. In DNA, the CDR3 is TGTGCCAGCAGATCCCAGGGAGGCTATGGCTACACCTTC. It translates to CASRSQGGYGYTF.